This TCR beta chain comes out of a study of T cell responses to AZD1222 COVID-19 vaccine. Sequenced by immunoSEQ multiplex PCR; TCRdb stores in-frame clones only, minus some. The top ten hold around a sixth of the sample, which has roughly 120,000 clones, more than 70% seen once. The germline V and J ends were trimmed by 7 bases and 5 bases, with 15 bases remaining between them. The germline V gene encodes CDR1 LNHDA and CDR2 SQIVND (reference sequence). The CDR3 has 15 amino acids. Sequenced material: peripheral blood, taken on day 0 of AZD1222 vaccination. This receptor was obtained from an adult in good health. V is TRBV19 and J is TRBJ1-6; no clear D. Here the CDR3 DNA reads TGTGCCAGTACTTGGTCGAGACAACATAATTCACCCCTCCACTTT. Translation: CASTWSRQHNSPLHF. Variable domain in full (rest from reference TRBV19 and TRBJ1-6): DGGITQSPKYLFRKEGQNVTLSCEQNLNHDAMYWYRQDPGQGLRLIYYSQIVNDFQKGDIAEGYSVSREKKESFPLTVTSAQKNPTAFYLCASTWSRQHNSPLHFGNGTRLTVT.